This T cell receptor (beta chain) was identified during a study of blood T cells in healthy people across ages. The CDR3 contains 15 residues. The germline V gene has CDR1 ENHRY and CDR2 SYGVKD. This clonotype was seen a single time. A read error is possible here, since a much larger clone lies one base away. A second about 7 to 12 cycle PCR used barcoded and J-beta primers. Every individual sample yielded 2.5 million or more paired-end reads (each containing CDR3). Via MiXCR, TCRdb re-called the 5' RACE reads, giving one row per CDR3 protein. The sample consists of around 1,900,000 distinct CDR3 sequences, around 40% of them appearing once.

This receptor was obtained from a human donor in good health. The sample was blood. The chain couples TRBV10-3 to TRBJ2-1; D is perhaps TRBD1 (7 bases). Here the CDR3 reads CAIGERRGQYNEQFF. The CDR3 nucleotides read TGTGCCATCGGTGAGAGGAGGGGACAGTACAATGAGCAGTTCTTC.